The clone carrying this T cell receptor beta chain has ten or more counts. No antigen is known for it. The record originates from a study of Graves' ophthalmopathy and Graves' hyperthyroidism. General study findings and limits: Most thyroid-expanded clonotypes exceeding 0.001 frequency were also found in blood.

Investigators amplified TCR beta CDR3 regions from RNA transcripts. The first round was an RT-PCR with HTBI primers, and the second round was a multiplex PCR. Each CDR3 protein gets one entry after TCRdb re-called the multiplex PCR reads with MiXCR. The sample records approximately 210,000 distinct CDR3 sequences, just under 30% being singletons. Exclusion covered patients with other autoimmune diseases or uncontrolled infections (as well as pregnancy or lactation). J gave up 6 bases and V 0 bases, and 3 bases lay outside the gene matches. The CDR3 runs to 14 residues. The germline V gene has CDR1 SGHTA and CDR2 FQGNSA.

The rearrangement links TRBV7-2 to TRBJ2-5, with 8 positions matching TRBD1. The sequence came from a man between 50 and 59 years old with Graves' ophthalmopathy. The sequencing sample was made of peripheral blood. In DNA form, the CDR3 reads TGTGCCAGCAGCTTAGCTTCCAGGGGGCAGACCCAGTACTTC. Its translation: CASSLASRGQTQYF. Filled out from reference TRBV7-2 and TRBJ2-5, the complete variable domain reads GAGVSQSPSNKVTEKGKDVELRCDPISGHTALYWYRQSLGQGLEFLIYFQGNSAPDKSGLPSDRFSAERTGGSVSTLTIQRTQQEDSAVYLCASSLASRGQTQYFGPGTRLLVL.